Below are 17 T cell receptor beta chains sequenced from a single sample in a study of blood T cell repertoires in COVID-19. Assay: immunoSEQ multiplex PCR; the TCRdb copy retains only in-frame clones and omits some. This sample has about 85,000 clones, with about 83% found just once. Sequencing used peripheral blood. These receptors were taken from a man between 60 and 70 years old with acute or convalescent COVID-19.

V is TRBV13 and J is TRBJ2-5; D is possibly TRBD1 (7 bases). Germline-derived CDR1 and CDR2 are PRHDT and FYEKMQ (reference sequence). Trimming removed 3 bases from V and 2 bases from J, with 16 bases in between. The CDR3 contains 16 residues. CDR3 nucleotide sequence: TGTGCCAGCAGCTTTGGCACGACAGGGAGGCAAGAGACCCAGTACTTC. As protein: CASSFGTTGRQETQYF.

The chain recombines TRBV5-5 with TRBJ1-5; no firm D call. Germline lookup yields CDR1 SGHKS and CDR2 YYEKEE (reference sequence). Trimming left V 0 bases short and J 4 bases short, with 11 bases between. The CDR3 has 15 amino acids. CDR3 sequence (DNA): TGTGCCAGCAGCTTGGGGGTTGGGCTGAATCAGCCCCAGCATTTT. Protein sequence: CASSLGVGLNQPQHF.

The chain recombines TRBV6-2 or TRBV6-3 with TRBJ1-6; 10 bases are a match to TRBD1. Germline-derived CDR1 and CDR2 are MNHEY and SVGEGT. V lost 4 bases to trimming and J lost 9 bases; unmatched junction nucleotides: 6. This CDR3 region has 15 residues. The CDR3 region has the DNA TGTGCCAGCAGTTTAGACAGGGGGCTGTTTTCACCCCTCCACTTT. This translates into CASSLDRGLFSPLHF.

The chain links TRBV2 to TRBJ2-3; 8 bases line up with TRBD2. Germline V gene lookup returns CDR1 SNHLY and CDR2 FYNNEI. The CDR3 covers 17 residues. Unmatched junction bases numbered 13, after V lost 2 bases and J lost 6 bases. The CDR3 loop is CASSERVLAGGRDTQYF. CDR3 DNA: TGTGCCAGCAGTGAAAGGGTGCTAGCGGGTGGCAGGGATACGCAGTATTTT. Full variable domain (outside the CDR3, taken from reference TRBV2 and TRBJ2-3): EPEVTQTPSHQVTQMGQEVILRCVPISNHLYFYWYRQILGQKVEFLVSFYNNEISEKSEIFDDQFSVERPDGSNFTLKIRSTKLEDSAMYFCASSERVLAGGRDTQYFGPGTRLTVL.

This clone turned up a few times. The chain uses TRBV6-5 and TRBJ1-5; possible D gene TRBD1, 6 bases. Germline V gene sequence: CDR1 MNHEY, CDR2 SVGAGI. CDR3 length: 15 amino acids. V lost 8 bases and J lost 4, with 18 bases in between. CDR3 sequence: CASSIQGGANQPQHF. CDR3 nucleotide sequence: TGTGCCAGCTCCATACAGGGAGGGGCGAATCAGCCCCAGCATTTT.

The chain employs TRBV24-1 and TRBJ2-1, with unresolved D. Between the trimmed V and J ends, which lost 5 bases and 2 bases, there was a span of 6 bases. CDR3 length: 13 residues. CDR1 and CDR2 (germline): KGHDR, SFDVKD. The CDR3 DNA sequence: TGTGCCACCAGTGGAACAGCCTACAATGAGCAGTTCTTC. This encodes CATSGTAYNEQFF.

The chain employs TRBV9 and TRBJ1-3, with D uncertain. Trimming removed 0 bases at V and 0 bases at J, with 10 bases between. The CDR3 loop spans 16 amino acids. Germline CDR1 SGDLS, CDR2 YYNGEE. The CDR3 loop is CASSVAGAGSGNTIYF. As DNA, the CDR3 is TGTGCCAGCAGCGTAGCAGGCGCCGGCTCTGGAAACACCATATATTTT.

The chain employs TRBV6-6 and TRBJ1-5; D may be TRBD1 (5 bases). The germline V gene has CDR1 MNHNY and CDR2 SVGAGI (reference sequence). CDR3 length: 13 residues. With 2 bases removed from V and 15 bases from J, the gap between germline ends came to 17 bases. The CDR3 region has the DNA TGTGCCAGCAGTTACCCCCCCGGAACAGGCCCGCATTTT. Its protein is CASSYPPGTGPHF.

As for this clone: The limits of the CDR3 on the DNA are not certain, so only TCRdb's listed CDR3 is given. This chain links TRBV27 with TRBJ1-6; the DNA was not compared with TRBD1, the D call given in the table. Germline assignment: CDR1 MNHEY and CDR2 SMNVEV (reference sequence). Ends included, the CDR3 has 15 residues. The CDR3 loop is CASSTSTGLNSPLHF.

V usage is TRBV9 and J usage is TRBJ1-2, with D possibly TRBD1 on 5 matching bases. With 2 bases removed from V and 1 base from J, the gap between germline ends came to 12 bases. Germline V CDR1 and CDR2: SGDLS, YYNGEE. CDR3 length equals 15 residues. CDR3 amino acids: CASSVGQLGNYGYTF. Here the CDR3 DNA reads TGTGCCAGCAGCGTCGGACAACTGGGTAACTATGGCTACACCTTC.

Turning to this clone: The sample carries other DNA sequences with the same CDR3. The CDR3 sequence is CASSQEARGSGNTIYF. The CDR3 bases are TGTGCCAGCAGCCAAGAAGCCAGGGGGTCTGGAAACACCATATATTTT. This sequence joins TRBV4-2 and TRBJ1-3; TRBD1 matches 7 bases. Trimming took 0 bases from V and 1 from J; bases not matched to a gene: 3. From germline, CDR1 is LGHNA and CDR2 YNFKEQ. CDR3 length: 16 amino acids.

There are a few counts of this clone. V usage is TRBV10-3 and J usage is TRBJ1-1; the D gene is possibly TRBD1 (5 bases). The CDR3 is made up of 14 amino acids. V was trimmed by 0 bases and J by 0 bases, leaving 5 bases between them. The germline V gene has CDR1 ENHRY and CDR2 SYGVKD. The CDR3 is CAISESTVNTEAFF. The DNA for the CDR3 is TGTGCCATCAGTGAGTCGACAGTGAACACTGAAGCTTTCTTT.

This chain uses TRBV4-1 with TRBJ2-2; the D gene is possibly TRBD2 (6 bases). The V gene lost 3 bases and the J gene lost 7 bases, with 24 bases spanning the gap. The CDR3 runs 18 residues. CDR1 MGHRA and CDR2 YSYEKL come from the germline V gene. This CDR3 is CASSHLEVWRAIGGELFF. In nucleotides, the CDR3 is TGCGCCAGCAGCCATTTAGAAGTGTGGAGGGCGATTGGCGGGGAGCTGTTTTTT.

CDR3 residues: CASTLDGTANSPLHF. CDR3 nucleotides: TGTGCCAGCACCCTGGATGGGACAGCCAATTCACCCCTCCACTTT. The chain employs TRBV2 and TRBJ1-6; the match to TRBD1 covers 7 bases. Per germline, CDR1 SNHLY and CDR2 FYNNEI. This CDR3 contains 15 residues. The V gene end was trimmed by 7 bases and the J gene end by 7 bases; junction bases not matched to a gene: 10.

The chain has TRBV6-5 and TRBJ1-1, with 9 bases fitting TRBD1. After removal of 7 bases from V and 1 base from J, the junction contained 4 bases not matched to a gene. CDR1 and CDR2 (germline): MNHEY, SVGAGI. The CDR3 extends over 14 amino acids. CDR3 residues: CASKGQGANTEAFF. DNA of the CDR3: TGTGCCAGCAAGGGACAGGGAGCGAACACTGAAGCTTTCTTT.

V gene TRBV3-1 (or the pseudogene TRBV3-2) combines with J gene TRBJ1-5; 8 positions agree with TRBD1. Per the germline V gene, CDR1 is LGHDT and CDR2 is YNNKEL (reference sequence). The V and J ends lost 0 bases and 6 bases, in that order; junction bases with no gene match: 1. The CDR3 runs 14 residues. CDR3 in DNA: TGTGCCAGCAGCCAAGAAACAGGGGGTCAGCCCCAGCATTTT. Its translation is CASSQETGGQPQHF.

The genes are TRBV2 and TRBJ2-2; weak D call: TRBD1 (5 bases). This CDR3 has 13 amino acids. Germline lookup yields CDR1 SNHLY and CDR2 FYNNEI. The V end lost 6 bases, the J end lost 4 bases, and 9 bases lay between the germline ends. In DNA form, the CDR3 reads TGTGCCAGCAGGGGGCGCGTCACCGGGGAGCTGTTTTTT. This codes for CASRGRVTGELFF.